The source of this T cell receptor beta chain is a study of shared clonotypes between healthy human individuals. The data were produced by immunoSEQ multiplex PCR, yet TCRdb's version contains in-frame clones alone and is incomplete. The sample lists over a million clones, approximately 96% seen once, with approximately 1.2% in the top ten. With respect to this clone: Its cognate antigen is unknown.

The germline gives CDR1 MDHEN, CDR2 SYDVKM. The CDR3 covers 15 residues. The trim removed 5 bases at V and 0 bases at J, leaving 2 bases unmatched. Within Nashville, Tennessee resided all donors, each a Caucasian adult. Study-wide results and limits: Generally, naive subsets came out with larger estimated richness than memory subsets.

The chain has TRBV28 and TRBJ2-1; 9 bases map to TRBD1. The sample taken for sequencing was naive CD4+ T cells sorted from blood. This sample's subset: CD45RA+ positively selected. The source of this sequence is a man younger than 40 in good health. CDR3 region: CASSQTGGSYNEQFF. CDR3 in DNA: TGTGCCAGCAGTCAGACAGGGGGCTCCTACAATGAGCAGTTCTTC.